This T cell receptor beta chain was sequenced during a study of blood T cell repertoires in COVID-19. Study-level information: Acute-phase and convalescent COVID-19 samples originated in the United States, Italy and Spain.

Original analysis: The assay estimated nucleated cells by amplifying reference gene primers. Clones were read by immunoSEQ multiplex PCR, and TCRdb kept only the in-frame ones, dropping some. V, J and clone size reflect that table, while D and trimming were determined from the DNA. Among fewer than 200,000 clones listed, 60% to 85% were seen once. Germline loops: CDR1 SQVTM, CDR2 ANQGSEA. Trimming removed 4 bases from V and 8 bases from J, with 11 bases in between. The CDR3 contains 11 residues. V is TRBV29-1 and J is TRBJ1-2; D is uncertain. The source material was peripheral blood. This receptor was obtained from a man aged 65-85 years with acute or convalescent COVID-19. CDR3 in DNA: TGCAGCGTTGTAGCAGTGAGAGGCTACACCTTC. It is translated as CSVVAVRGYTF.